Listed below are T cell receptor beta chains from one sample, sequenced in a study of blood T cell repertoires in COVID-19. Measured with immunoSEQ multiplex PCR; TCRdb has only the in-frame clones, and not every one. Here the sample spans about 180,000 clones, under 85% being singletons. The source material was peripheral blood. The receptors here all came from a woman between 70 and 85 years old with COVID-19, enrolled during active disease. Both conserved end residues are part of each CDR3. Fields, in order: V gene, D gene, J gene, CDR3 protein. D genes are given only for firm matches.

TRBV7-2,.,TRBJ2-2,CASSPRAGSGTGELFF
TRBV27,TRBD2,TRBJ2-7,CASSLHRGSGRSEQYF
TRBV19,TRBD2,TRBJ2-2,CASSALAGVGELFF
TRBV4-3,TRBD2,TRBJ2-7,CASSQAAPGLAGGPLYYEQYF
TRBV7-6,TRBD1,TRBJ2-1,CASSLGGQGITQFF
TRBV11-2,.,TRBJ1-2,CASSWEYYGYTF
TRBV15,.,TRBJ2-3,CATSRDRGSADTQYF
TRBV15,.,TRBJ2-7,CATSDPQTTYEQYF
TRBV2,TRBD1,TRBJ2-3,CASRVKTGGTDTQYF
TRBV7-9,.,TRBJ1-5,CASRAAGSNQPQHF
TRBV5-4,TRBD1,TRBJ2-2,CASSSGTGRNTGELFF
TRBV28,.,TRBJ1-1,CASSIQLPEAFF
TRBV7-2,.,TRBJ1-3,CASSLGHSGNTIYF
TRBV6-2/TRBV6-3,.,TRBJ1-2,CASSLTGTLGGYTF
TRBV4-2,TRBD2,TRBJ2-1,CASSQDTSGAYNEQFF
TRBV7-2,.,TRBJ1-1,CASSFFGINTEAFF
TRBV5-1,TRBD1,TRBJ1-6,CASSLEGTENSPLHF
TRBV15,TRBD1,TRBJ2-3,CATSPRGDRGSDTQYF
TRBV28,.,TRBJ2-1,CASSHGGPYNEQFF
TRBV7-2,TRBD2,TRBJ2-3,CASSLSSGRVTDTQYF
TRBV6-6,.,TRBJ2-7,CASSFTGFEQYF
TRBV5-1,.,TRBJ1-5,CASSLGGDSNQPQHF